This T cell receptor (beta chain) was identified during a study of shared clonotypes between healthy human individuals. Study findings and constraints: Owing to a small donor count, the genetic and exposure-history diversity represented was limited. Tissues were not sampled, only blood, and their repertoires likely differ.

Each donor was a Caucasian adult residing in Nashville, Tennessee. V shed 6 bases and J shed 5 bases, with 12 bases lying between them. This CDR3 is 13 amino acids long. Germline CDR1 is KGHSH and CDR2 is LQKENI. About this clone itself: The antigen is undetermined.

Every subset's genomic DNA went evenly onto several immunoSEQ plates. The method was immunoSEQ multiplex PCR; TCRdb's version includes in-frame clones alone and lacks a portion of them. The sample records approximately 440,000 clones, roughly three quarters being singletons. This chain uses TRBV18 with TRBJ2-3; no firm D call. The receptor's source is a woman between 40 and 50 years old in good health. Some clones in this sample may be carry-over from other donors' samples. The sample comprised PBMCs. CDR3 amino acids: CASSEGLEDTQYF. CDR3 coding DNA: TGTGCCAGCTCCGAAGGGCTTGAAGATACGCAGTATTTT.